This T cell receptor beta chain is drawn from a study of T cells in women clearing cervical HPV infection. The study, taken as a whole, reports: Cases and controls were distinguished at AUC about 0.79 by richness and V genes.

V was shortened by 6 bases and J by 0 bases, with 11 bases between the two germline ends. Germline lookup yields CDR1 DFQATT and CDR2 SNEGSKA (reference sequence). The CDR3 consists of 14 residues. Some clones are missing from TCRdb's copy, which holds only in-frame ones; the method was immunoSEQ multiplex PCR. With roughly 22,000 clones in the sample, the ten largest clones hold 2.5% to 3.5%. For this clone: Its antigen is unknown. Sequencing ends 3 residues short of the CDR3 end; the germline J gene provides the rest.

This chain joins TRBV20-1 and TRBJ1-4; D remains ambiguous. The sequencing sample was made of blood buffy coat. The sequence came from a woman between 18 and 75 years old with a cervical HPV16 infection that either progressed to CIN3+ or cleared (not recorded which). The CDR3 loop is CSAKPSTTNEKLFF. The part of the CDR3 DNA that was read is TGCAGTGCCAAACCCTCTACAACTAATGAAAAA.